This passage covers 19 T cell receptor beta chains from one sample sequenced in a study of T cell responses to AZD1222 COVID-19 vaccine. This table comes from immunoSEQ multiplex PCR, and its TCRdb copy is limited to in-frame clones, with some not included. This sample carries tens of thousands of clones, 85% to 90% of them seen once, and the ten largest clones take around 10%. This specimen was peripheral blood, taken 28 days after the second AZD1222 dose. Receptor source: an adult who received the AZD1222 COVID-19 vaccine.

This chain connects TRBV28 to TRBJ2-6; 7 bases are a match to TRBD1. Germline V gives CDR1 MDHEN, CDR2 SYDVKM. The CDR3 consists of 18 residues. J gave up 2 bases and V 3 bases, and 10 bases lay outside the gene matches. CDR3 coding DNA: TGTGCCAGCAGTTTTGGAGACAGGGTCAACCCTGGGGCCAACGTCCTGACTTTC. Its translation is CASSFGDRVNPGANVLTF.

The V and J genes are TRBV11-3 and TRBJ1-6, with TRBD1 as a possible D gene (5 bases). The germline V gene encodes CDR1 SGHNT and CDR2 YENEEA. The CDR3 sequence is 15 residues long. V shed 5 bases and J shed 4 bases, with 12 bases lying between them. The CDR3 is CASSPPWGYNSPLHF. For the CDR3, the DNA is TGTGCCAGCAGCCCCCCTTGGGGGTATAATTCACCCCTCCACTTT.

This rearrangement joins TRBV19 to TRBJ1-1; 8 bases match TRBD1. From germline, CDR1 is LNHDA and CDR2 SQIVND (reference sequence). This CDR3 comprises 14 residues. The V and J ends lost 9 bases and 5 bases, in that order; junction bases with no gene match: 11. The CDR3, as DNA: TGTGCCAGCCGACAGGGGAGGGGAAAGACTGAAGCTTTCTTT. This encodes CASRQGRGKTEAFF.

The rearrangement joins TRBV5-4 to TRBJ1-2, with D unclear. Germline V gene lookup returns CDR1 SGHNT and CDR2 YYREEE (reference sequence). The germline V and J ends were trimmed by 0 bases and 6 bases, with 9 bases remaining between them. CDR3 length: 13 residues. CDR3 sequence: CASSLVGLDGYTF. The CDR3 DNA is TGTGCCAGCAGCTTGGTAGGGTTGGATGGCTACACCTTC. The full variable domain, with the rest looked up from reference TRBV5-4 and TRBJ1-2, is ETGVTQSPTHLIKTRGQQVTLRCSSQSGHNTVSWYQQALGQGPQFIFQYYREEENGRGNFPPRFSGLQFPNYSSELNVNALELDDSALYLCASSLVGLDGYTFGSGTRLTVV.

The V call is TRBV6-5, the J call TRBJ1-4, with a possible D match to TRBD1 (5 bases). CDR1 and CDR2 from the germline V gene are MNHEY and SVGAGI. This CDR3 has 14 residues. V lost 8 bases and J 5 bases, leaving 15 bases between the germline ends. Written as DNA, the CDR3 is TGTGCCAGCCGTCGGGGCATTGTGAATGAAAAACTGTTTTTT. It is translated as CASRRGIVNEKLFF.

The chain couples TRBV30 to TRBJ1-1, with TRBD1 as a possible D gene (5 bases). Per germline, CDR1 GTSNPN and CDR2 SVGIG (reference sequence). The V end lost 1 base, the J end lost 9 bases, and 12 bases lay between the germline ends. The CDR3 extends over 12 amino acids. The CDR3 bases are TGTGCCTGGAGTGGGGGCCAGGGCCAAGCTTTCTTT. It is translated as CAWSGGQGQAFF. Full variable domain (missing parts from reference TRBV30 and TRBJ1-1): SQTIHQWPATLVQPVGSPLSLECTVEGTSNPNLYWYRQAAGRGLQLLFYSVGIGQISSEVPQNLSASRPQDRQFILSSKKLLLSDSGFYLCAWSGGQGQAFFGQGTRLTVV.

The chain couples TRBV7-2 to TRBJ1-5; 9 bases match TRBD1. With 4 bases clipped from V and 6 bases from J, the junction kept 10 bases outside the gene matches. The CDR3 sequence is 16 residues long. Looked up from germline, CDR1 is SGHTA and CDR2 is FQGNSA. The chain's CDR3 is CASSSSGTGTRQPQHF. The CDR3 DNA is TGTGCCAGCAGCTCCTCCGGGACAGGGACGCGTCAGCCCCAGCATTTT.

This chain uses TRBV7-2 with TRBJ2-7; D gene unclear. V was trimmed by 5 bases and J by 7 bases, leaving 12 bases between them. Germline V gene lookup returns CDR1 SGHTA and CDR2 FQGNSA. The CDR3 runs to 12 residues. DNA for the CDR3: TGTGCCAGCAGCCTTCCTTCTCGGGAGCAGTACTTC. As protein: CASSLPSREQYF.

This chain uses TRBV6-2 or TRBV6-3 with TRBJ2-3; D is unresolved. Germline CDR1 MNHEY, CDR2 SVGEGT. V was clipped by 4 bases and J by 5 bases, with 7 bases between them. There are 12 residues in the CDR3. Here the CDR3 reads CASSFGGDTQYF. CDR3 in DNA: TGTGCCAGCAGTTTCGGCGGAGATACGCAGTATTTT.

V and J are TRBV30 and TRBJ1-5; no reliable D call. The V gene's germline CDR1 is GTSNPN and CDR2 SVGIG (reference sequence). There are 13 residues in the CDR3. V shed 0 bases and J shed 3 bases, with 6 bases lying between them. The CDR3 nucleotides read TGTGCCTGGAGTGTCGACACCAATCAGCCCCAGCATTTT. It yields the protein CAWSVDTNQPQHF.

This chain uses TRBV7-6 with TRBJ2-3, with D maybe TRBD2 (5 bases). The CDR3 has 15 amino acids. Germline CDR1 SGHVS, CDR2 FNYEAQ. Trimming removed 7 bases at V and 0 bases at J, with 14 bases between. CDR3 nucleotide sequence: TGTGCCAGCACCGTTGGGCTAGCTAGCACAGATACGCAGTATTTT. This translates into CASTVGLASTDTQYF. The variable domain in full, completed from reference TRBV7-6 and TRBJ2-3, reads GAGVSQSPRYKVTKRGQDVALRCDPISGHVSLYWYRQALGQGPEFLTYFNYEAQQDKSGLPNDRFSAERPEGSISTLTIQRTEQRDSAMYRCASTVGLASTDTQYFGPGTRLTVL.

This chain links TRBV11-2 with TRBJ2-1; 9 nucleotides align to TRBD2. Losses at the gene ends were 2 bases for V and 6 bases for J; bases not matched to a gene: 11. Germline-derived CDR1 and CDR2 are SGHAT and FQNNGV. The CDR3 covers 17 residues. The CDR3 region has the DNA TGTGCCAGCAGCTTAAGGAGATTGGCGGGGGGGGCCAATGAGCAGTTCTTC. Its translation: CASSLRRLAGGANEQFF.

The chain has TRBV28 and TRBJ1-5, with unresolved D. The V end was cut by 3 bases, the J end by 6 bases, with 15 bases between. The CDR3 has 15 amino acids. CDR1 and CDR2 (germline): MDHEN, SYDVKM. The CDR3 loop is CASSFILGYAQPQHF. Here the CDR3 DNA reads TGTGCCAGCAGTTTTATTTTGGGGTACGCTCAGCCCCAGCATTTT.

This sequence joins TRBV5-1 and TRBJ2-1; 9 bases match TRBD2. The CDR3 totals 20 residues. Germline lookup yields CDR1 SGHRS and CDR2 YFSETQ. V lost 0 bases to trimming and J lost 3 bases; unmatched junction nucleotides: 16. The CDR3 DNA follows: TGCGCCAGCAGCTTGGCCCACCGTGGTAGCGGGGGAGCAAGCTACAATGAGCAGTTCTTC. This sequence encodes CASSLAHRGSGGASYNEQFF.

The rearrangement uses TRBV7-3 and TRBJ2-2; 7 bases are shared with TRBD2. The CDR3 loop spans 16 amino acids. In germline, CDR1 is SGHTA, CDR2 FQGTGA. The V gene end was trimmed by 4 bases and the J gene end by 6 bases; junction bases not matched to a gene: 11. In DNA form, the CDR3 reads TGTGCCAGCAGCTCCAAACGGACTAGTTTAGCCGGGGAGCTGTTTTTT. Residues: CASSSKRTSLAGELFF.

DNA for the CDR3: TGTGCCAGCAGCTTCTTACAGGGGTCTTCCAATGAGCAGTTCTTC. Amino acids: CASSFLQGSSNEQFF. V usage is TRBV5-4 and J usage is TRBJ2-1; 7 nucleotides agree with TRBD1. The germline V gene encodes CDR1 SGHNT and CDR2 YYREEE (reference sequence). This CDR3 comprises 15 residues. V trimming: 2 bases; J trimming: 6 bases; junction bases outside the gene matches: 8.

CDR3 coding DNA: TGTGCCAGTAGTATCGGACAGGGGAGCGCAGATACGCAGTATTTT. Encoded protein: CASSIGQGSADTQYF. The chain couples TRBV19 to TRBJ2-3; 9 nucleotides align to TRBD1. This CDR3 spans 15 amino acids. J lost 4 bases, V lost 3 bases, and 5 bases had no gene match. CDR1 LNHDA and CDR2 SQIVND come from the germline V gene (reference sequence).

CDR3 coding DNA: TGTGCCAGCAGTGAACCGGGACGCGTCTATAATTCACCCCTCCACTTT. Encoded protein: CASSEPGRVYNSPLHF. This chain joins TRBV27 and TRBJ1-6; D perhaps matches TRBD1 (5 bases). From germline, CDR1 is MNHEY and CDR2 SMNVEV (reference sequence). Trimming removed 5 bases at V and 3 bases at J, with 14 bases between. The length of the CDR3 is 16 residues.

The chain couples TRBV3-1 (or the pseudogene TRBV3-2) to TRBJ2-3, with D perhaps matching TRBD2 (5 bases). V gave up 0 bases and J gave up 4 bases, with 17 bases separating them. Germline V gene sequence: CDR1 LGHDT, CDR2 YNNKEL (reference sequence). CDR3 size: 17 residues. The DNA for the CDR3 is TGTGCCAGCAGCCAAGATTTTAGCGTCTCGAGCCCAGATACGCAGTATTTT. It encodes CASSQDFSVSSPDTQYF.